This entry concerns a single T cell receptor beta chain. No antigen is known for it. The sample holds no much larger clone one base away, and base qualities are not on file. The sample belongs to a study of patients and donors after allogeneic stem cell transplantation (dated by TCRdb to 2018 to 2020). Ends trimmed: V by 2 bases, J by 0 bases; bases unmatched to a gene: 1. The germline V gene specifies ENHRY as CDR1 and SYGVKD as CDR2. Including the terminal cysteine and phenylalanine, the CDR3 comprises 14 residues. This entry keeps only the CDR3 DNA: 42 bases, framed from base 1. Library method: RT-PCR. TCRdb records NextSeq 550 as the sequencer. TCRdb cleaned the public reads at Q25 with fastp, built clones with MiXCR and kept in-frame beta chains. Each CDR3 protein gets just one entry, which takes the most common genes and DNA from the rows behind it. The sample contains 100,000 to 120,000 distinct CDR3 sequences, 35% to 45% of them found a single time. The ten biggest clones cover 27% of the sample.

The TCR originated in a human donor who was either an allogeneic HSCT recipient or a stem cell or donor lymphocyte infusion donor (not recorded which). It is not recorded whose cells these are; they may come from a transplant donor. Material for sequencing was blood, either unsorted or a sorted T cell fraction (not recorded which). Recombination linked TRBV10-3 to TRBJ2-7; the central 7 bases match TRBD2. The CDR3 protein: CAISERGDSYEQYF. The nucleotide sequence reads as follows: TGTGCCATCAGTGAGCGGGGGGACTCCTACGAGCAGTACTTC.